This TCR beta chain came from a study of early T cells in non-severe SARS-CoV-2 infection. Study findings and constraints: Anti-spike CD8 specificities were favored by VDJdb matching, whose results missed private and CD4 specificities.

This clonotype was seen many times. Its specificity is unknown. This CDR3 is built from 15 residues. The germline V gene has CDR1 LNHDA and CDR2 SQIVND (reference sequence). Unmatched junction bases numbered 5, after V lost 5 bases and J lost 4 bases. A single record per CDR3 protein comes from TCRdb applying MiXCR to the 5' RACE reads. This sample carries more than 30,000 distinct CDR3 sequences, about 7% of them seen once, and the ten largest clones take about an eighth. The material sequenced was whole blood, taken at baseline. The rearrangement uses TRBV19 and TRBJ2-1; 10 bases are a match to TRBD2. This receptor was obtained from an adult who was a healthcare worker with PCR-confirmed SARS-CoV-2 infection or an uninfected control (not recorded which). CDR3 residues: CASSGRTSGYNEQFF. The CDR3 DNA sequence: TGTGCCAGTAGTGGGCGGACTAGCGGTTACAATGAGCAGTTCTTC.